These 23 T cell receptor beta chains were all obtained from the same sample, sequenced in a study of blood T cells in healthy people across ages. It was with a sample-barcoded 5' primer and a J-beta primer mix that a second PCR of roughly 6 to 12 cycles was run. MiXCR, applied by TCRdb to the 5' RACE reads, yields one record per CDR3 protein. Here the sample spans 750,000 to 850,000 distinct CDR3 sequences, roughly 25% being singletons. The same sample was also studied in work on T cells of mothers and their children.

What was sequenced was blood. These receptor sequences come from a boy aged 5-17 years in good health.

This clonotype came up a few times. The chain carries TRBV5-6 and TRBJ2-4; tentative D call: TRBD2 (5 bases). Per germline, CDR1 SGHDT and CDR2 YYEEEE. The CDR3 runs 15 residues. Deletions cut 2 bases from V and 5 bases from J, with 14 bases between. DNA of the CDR3: TGTGCCAGCAGCTTCAGAGGGTGGCTGCAAAACATTCAGTACTTC. Protein: CASSFRGWLQNIQYF.

The sample holds many counts of this clonotype. The chain couples TRBV28 to TRBJ2-2; 13 bases are a match to TRBD2. This CDR3 spans 15 amino acids. Germline V gene sequence: CDR1 MDHEN, CDR2 SYDVKM. V shed 8 bases and J 5 bases; nucleotides not matched to a gene: 5. Written as DNA, the CDR3 is TGTGCCAGCTATACTAGCGGGGGGGCAACCGGGGAGCTGTTTTTT. Translated, it gives CASYTSGGATGELFF.

This clonotype was detected a few times. This CDR3 is CSASYQGVNTGELFF. CDR3 DNA sequence: TGCAGTGCTTCGTACCAGGGGGTGAACACCGGGGAGCTGTTTTTT. The chain uses TRBV20-1 and TRBJ2-2, with TRBD1 matching 7 bases. CDR1 and CDR2 (germline): DFQATT, SNEGSKA (reference sequence). The CDR3 has 15 amino acids. J gave up 1 base and V 5 bases, and 7 bases lay outside the gene matches.

This sequence joins TRBV20-1 and TRBJ1-2, with D possibly TRBD1 on 5 matching bases. The V gene's germline CDR1 is DFQATT and CDR2 SNEGSKA (reference sequence). Trimming removed 1 base at V and 0 bases at J, with 12 bases between. The CDR3 extends over 15 amino acids. CDR3 loop: CSARVTRESNYGYTF. In DNA, the CDR3 is TGCAGTGCTAGAGTTACCAGGGAGTCTAACTATGGCTACACCTTC.

In this sample, this clonotype turned up a few times. This chain uses TRBV25-1 with TRBJ1-1; possible D gene TRBD1, 6 bases. Trimming took 2 bases from V and 3 from J, leaving 10 bases between them. The CDR3 length is 14 residues. CDR1 and CDR2 (germline): MGHDK, SYGVNS. The DNA for the CDR3 is TGTGCCAGCAGTGAACCGTACAGGGACACTGAAGCTTTCTTT. It encodes CASSEPYRDTEAFF.

CDR3 DNA: TGTGCCAGCAGCGTCGACATTCCCCCCGGGGAGCTGTTTTTT. Translation: CASSVDIPPGELFF. The chain uses TRBV13 and TRBJ2-2; no firm D call. In germline, CDR1 is PRHDT, CDR2 FYEKMQ (reference sequence). The CDR3 extends over 14 amino acids. The V end was cut by 5 bases, the J end by 6 bases, with 13 bases between.

The sample holds a few counts of this clonotype. The gene calls are TRBV15 and TRBJ1-2; D remains unclear. The ends were cut back, 1 base at V and 5 bases at J, with 20 bases in the middle. CDR1 LNHNV and CDR2 YYDKDF come from the germline V gene (reference sequence). The length of the CDR3 is 17 residues. CDR3 region: CATSRGRPDAVAYGYTF. For the CDR3, the DNA is TGTGCCACCAGCAGAGGTAGACCGGACGCCGTCGCGTATGGCTACACCTTC.

This clonotype has only a few counts. The rearrangement links TRBV20-1 to TRBJ1-2; D may be TRBD1 (6 bases). The germline V gene has CDR1 DFQATT and CDR2 SNEGSKA (reference sequence). V lost 2 bases, J lost 3 bases, and 16 bases lay in between. The CDR3 is made up of 15 amino acids. The CDR3 reads CSARKPGQGDYGYTF. CDR3 sequence (DNA): TGCAGTGCTAGAAAGCCGGGACAAGGGGACTATGGCTACACCTTC.

V usage is TRBV20-1 and J usage is TRBJ2-5; 9 nucleotides match TRBD1. Trimming took 3 bases from V and 4 from J; bases not matched to a gene: 6. CDR3 length equals 14 residues. CDR1 and CDR2 from the germline V gene are DFQATT and SNEGSKA (reference sequence). The CDR3 loop reads CSASGTGLRETQYF. CDR3 bases: TGCAGTGCTAGTGGGACAGGGTTGAGAGAGACCCAGTACTTC.

This clonotype was seen a few times. V is TRBV7-9 and J is TRBJ2-5, with 11 bases identical to TRBD2. The J call is uncertain, as TRBJ2-1 better fits the DNA end. CDR3 size: 15 residues. Germline CDR1 reads SEHNR; CDR2 reads FQNEAQ (reference sequence). Written as DNA, the CDR3 is TGTGCCAGCAGCTTTGCTAGCGGGAGGATGGATGAGCAGTTCTTC. Translation gives CASSFASGRMDEQFF.

In its sample, this clonotype was seen a few times. CDR3 loop: CASSARDTDTQYF. In nucleotides, the CDR3 is TGTGCCAGCAGTGCCAGGGACACAGATACGCAGTATTTT. V gene TRBV6-6 combines with J gene TRBJ2-3, with a possible D match to TRBD1 (5 bases). The germline V gene has CDR1 MNHNY and CDR2 SVGAGI (reference sequence). Trimming pared 5 bases from V and 2 bases from J, leaving 8 bases between. This CDR3 is built from 13 residues.

Written as DNA, the CDR3 is TGTGCCATCAGGGGACCCGAACAGGGACAAGGGGCCCAGTACTTC. Its protein is CAIRGPEQGQGAQYF. The chain is built from TRBV10-3 and TRBJ2-7; TRBD1 might be the D (6 bases). Trimming stripped 6 bases from V and 10 bases from J, with 25 bases between. Germline V gene lookup returns CDR1 ENHRY and CDR2 SYGVKD. The CDR3 runs 15 residues.

This clonotype was observed a few times. The chain carries TRBV4-3 and TRBJ2-1; possibly TRBD1 for D (5 bases). This CDR3 is 15 amino acids long. The V gene lost 0 bases and the J gene lost 6 bases, with 12 bases spanning the gap. Germline V gene sequence: CDR1 LGHNA, CDR2 YSLEER. DNA of the CDR3: TGCGCCAGCAGCCAAGAGCTAGGAAGGGGCAATGAGCAGTTCTTC. It is translated as CASSQELGRGNEQFF.

This clonotype was found a few times. The chain links TRBV5-4 to TRBJ1-2; D is unresolved. Per germline, CDR1 SGHNT and CDR2 YYREEE (reference sequence). The CDR3 spans 14 residues. Trimming cost V 2 bases and J 3 bases, with 11 bases left between them. The CDR3 DNA follows: TGTGCCAGCAGCTTCCACGGGCTTTACTATGGCTACACCTTC. Translated: CASSFHGLYYGYTF.

This clonotype occurred once. The chain recombines TRBV11-2 with TRBJ2-5; tentatively, D is TRBD2 (7 bases). This CDR3 is built from 17 residues. Germline loops: CDR1 SGHAT, CDR2 FQNNGV. Trimming took 1 base from V and 3 from J, leaving 18 bases between them. CDR3 nucleotide sequence: TGTGCCAGCAGCTTAGCGGTAGCGGGTTACAGGGAAGAGACCCAGTACTTC. This codes for CASSLAVAGYREETQYF. Combining the CDR3 with reference TRBV11-2 and TRBJ2-5 gives the whole variable domain EAGVAQSPRYKIIEKRQSVAFWCNPISGHATLYWYQQILGQGPKLLIQFQNNGVVDDSQLPKDRFSAERLKGVDSTLKIQPAKLEDSAVYLCASSLAVAGYREETQYFGPGTRLLVL.

CDR3 amino acids: CASSLAPLSGNTIYF. CDR3 sequence (DNA): TGTGCCAGCAGCTTAGCCCCACTCTCTGGAAACACCATATATTTT. V gene TRBV11-2 combines with J gene TRBJ1-3; D uncertain. The V end lost 1 base, the J end lost 0 bases, and 7 bases lay between the germline ends. This CDR3 is built from 15 residues. Per germline, CDR1 SGHAT and CDR2 FQNNGV.

The chain carries TRBV10-3 and TRBJ2-1; the match to TRBD2 covers 11 bases. V lost 7 bases to trimming and J lost 9 bases; unmatched junction nucleotides: 8. The CDR3 length is 14 residues. Germline lookup yields CDR1 ENHRY and CDR2 SYGVKD. Here the CDR3 DNA reads TGTGCCATCAAGGAGACTAGCGGGGAATCTGAGCAGTTCTTC. Amino acids: CAIKETSGESEQFF.

This chain connects TRBV29-1 to TRBJ1-4; no clear D gene. The length of the CDR3 is 12 residues. Trimming took 8 bases from V and 6 from J, leaving 13 bases between them. Germline V gene sequence: CDR1 SQVTM, CDR2 ANQGSEA. The CDR3 DNA is TGCAGCATCGCTCTTAATGATGAAAAACTGTTTTTT. This translates into CSIALNDEKLFF. The full variable domain, rest sourced from reference TRBV29-1 and TRBJ1-4, is SAVISQKPSRDICQRGTSLTIQCQVDSQVTMMFWYRQQPGQSLTLIATANQGSEATYESGFVIDKFPISRPNLTFSTLTVSNMSPEDSSIYLCSIALNDEKLFFGSGTQLSVL.

A few counts support this clonotype. The V call is TRBV4-3, the J call TRBJ2-5; D not certain. CDR1 and CDR2 (germline): LGHNA, YSLEER. The CDR3 is made up of 14 amino acids. The V gene lost 0 bases and the J gene lost 7 bases, with 12 bases spanning the gap. CDR3 DNA: TGCGCCAGCAGCCAAGATAACTGGGAAGGGACCCAGTACTTC. This sequence encodes CASSQDNWEGTQYF.

The chain has TRBV5-1 and TRBJ2-5; D gene ambiguous. Germline V CDR1 and CDR2: SGHRS, YFSETQ. CDR3 length equals 13 residues. V was shortened by 0 bases and J by 4 bases, with 7 bases between the two germline ends. The chain's CDR3 is CASSLADRETQYF. CDR3 bases: TGCGCCAGCAGCTTGGCCGACCGAGAGACCCAGTACTTC.

This rearrangement joins TRBV20-1 to TRBJ2-7; 8 nucleotides line up with TRBD2. The V segment lost 5 bases and the J segment 6 bases; nucleotides outside the gene matches: 12. This CDR3 has 14 residues. Germline V gene lookup returns CDR1 DFQATT and CDR2 SNEGSKA (reference sequence). CDR3 sequence reads: CSAHPPGLGAEQYF. The CDR3 nucleotides read TGCAGTGCTCACCCACCGGGACTAGGGGCCGAGCAGTACTTC.

This chain joins TRBV9 and TRBJ2-1; D is undetermined. Trimming took off 3 bases at V and 6 bases at J, with 4 bases between the two ends. Germline V CDR1 and CDR2: SGDLS, YYNGEE. This CDR3 has 11 amino acids. The CDR3 loop reads CASSGINEQFF. As DNA, the CDR3 is TGTGCCAGCAGCGGTATCAATGAGCAGTTCTTC.

This sequence joins TRBV27 and TRBJ2-5; TRBD2 agrees at 10 bases. The DNA end favors TRBJ2-1, so the J call may be wrong. CDR3 length: 15 residues. Germline loops: CDR1 MNHEY, CDR2 SMNVEV (reference sequence). CDR3 residues: CASTSLAGRNNEQFF. CDR3 nucleotides: TGTGCCAGCACCTCACTAGCGGGAAGAAACAATGAGCAGTTCTTC.